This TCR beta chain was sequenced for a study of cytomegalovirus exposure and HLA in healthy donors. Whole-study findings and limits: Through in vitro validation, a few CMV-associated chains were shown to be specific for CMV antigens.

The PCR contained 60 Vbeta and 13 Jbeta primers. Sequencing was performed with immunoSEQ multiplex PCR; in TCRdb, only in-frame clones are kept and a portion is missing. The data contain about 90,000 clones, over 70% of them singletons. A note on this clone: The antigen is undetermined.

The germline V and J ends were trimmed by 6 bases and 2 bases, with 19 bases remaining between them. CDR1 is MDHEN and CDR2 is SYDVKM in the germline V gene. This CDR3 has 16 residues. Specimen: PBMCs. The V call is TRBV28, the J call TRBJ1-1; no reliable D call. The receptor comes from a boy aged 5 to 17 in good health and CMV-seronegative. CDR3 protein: CASRTRSVGPNTEAFF. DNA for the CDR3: TGTGCCAGCAGAACGCGGTCCGTAGGCCCCAACACTGAAGCTTTCTTT.